This paragraph covers one T cell receptor (beta chain) sequence. Its antigen is unidentified. This record belongs to a study of cytomegalovirus exposure and HLA in healthy donors. Repertoires were generated with immunoSEQ multiplex PCR, while TCRdb's copy carries only in-frame clones and drops some. The sample shows 260,000 or so clones, about 92% of them seen only once. Study-level findings and limits: Cytomegalovirus-associated TCR beta chains were listed, numbering 150 to 200. The majority of TCR sequences were rare, yet some public TCRs appeared in many donors.

The CDR3 covers 21 residues. What was sequenced was PBMCs. J is TRBJ1-5 and V is TRBV12-1; the D call TRBD1 from the table was never checked on the DNA. TRBV12-1 is recorded as a pseudogene. This clonotype was obtained from a woman in her twenties or thirties in good health and CMV-seronegative. CDR3 region: CASSFVLEVGSSGGRGQPQHF. CDR3 DNA sequence: TGTGCCAGCAGCTTTGTTTTGGAGGTCGGTTCCTCAGGGGGTCGAGGGCAGCCCCAGCATTTT.